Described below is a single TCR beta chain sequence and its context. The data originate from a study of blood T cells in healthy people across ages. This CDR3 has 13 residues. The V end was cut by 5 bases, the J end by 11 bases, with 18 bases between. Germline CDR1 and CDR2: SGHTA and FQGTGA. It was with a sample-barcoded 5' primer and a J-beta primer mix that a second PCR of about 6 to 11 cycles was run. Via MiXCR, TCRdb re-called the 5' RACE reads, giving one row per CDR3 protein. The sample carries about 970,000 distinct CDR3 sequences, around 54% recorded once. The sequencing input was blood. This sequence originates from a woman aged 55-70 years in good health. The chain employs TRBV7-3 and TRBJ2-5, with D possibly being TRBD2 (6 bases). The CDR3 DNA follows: TGTGCCAGCAGCGCGGGACCTAACAATGAGCAGTACTTC. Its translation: CASSAGPNNEQYF.